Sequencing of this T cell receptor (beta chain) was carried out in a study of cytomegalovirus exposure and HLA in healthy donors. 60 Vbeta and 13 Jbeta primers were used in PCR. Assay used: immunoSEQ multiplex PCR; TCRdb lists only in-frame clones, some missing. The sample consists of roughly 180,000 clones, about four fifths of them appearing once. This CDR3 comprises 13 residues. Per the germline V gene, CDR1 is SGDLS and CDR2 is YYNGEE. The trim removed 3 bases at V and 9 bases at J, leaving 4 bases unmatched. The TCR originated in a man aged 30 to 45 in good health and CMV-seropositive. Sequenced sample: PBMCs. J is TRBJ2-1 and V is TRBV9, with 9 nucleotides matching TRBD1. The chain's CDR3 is CASSAGTGTEQFF. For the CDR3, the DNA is TGTGCCAGCAGCGCCGGGACAGGGACTGAGCAGTTCTTC.